These T cell receptor beta chains were read from a single sample in a study of graft-versus-host responses after intestinal transplantation. The method was immunoSEQ multiplex PCR; TCRdb's version includes in-frame clones alone and lacks a portion of them. The sample carries more than 95,000 clones, 93% recorded once. These TCRs' antigens remain unknown. Sample: unstimulated CD8+ T cells sorted from spleen or lymph node cells, taken before intestinal transplant. These receptors all come from a human donor who received an intestinal transplant. The CDR3 runs from the conserved cysteine through the conserved F or W. Each record gives: D gene, V gene, clone size, J gene, CDR3 DNA, CDR3 protein. D genes are given only for firm matches. Rows give clone size only sometimes, using once, few, many, or a class for an expanded clone.

>TRBD1|TRBV5-5|-|TRBJ1-1
TGTGCCAGCAGCCCACAGGGGGCAGGCACTGAAGCTTTCTTT
CASSPQGAGTEAFF
>-|TRBV4-1|-|TRBJ2-7
TGCGCCAGCAGCCGAACTCTGGCAGGCCGTAACTACGAGCAGTACTTC
CASSRTLAGRNYEQYF
>TRBD2|TRBV2|-|TRBJ2-1
TGTGCCAGCTCACAAGCGGGGGGGCGTAACAATGAGCAGTTCTTC
CASSQAGGRNNEQFF
>-|TRBV27|-|TRBJ2-7
TGTGCCAGCAGTTTGTCGTCCCCCTCCTACGAGCAGTACTTC
CASSLSSPSYEQYF
>TRBD1|TRBV2|-|TRBJ1-3
TGTGCCAGCAGGACGGGACAGTTTGGTGGAAACACCATATATTTT
CASRTGQFGGNTIYF
>TRBD2|TRBV4-1|-|TRBJ2-5
TGCGCCAGCAGCCAAGAGCTGGGACTATCGGGGACCCAGTACTTC
CASSQELGLSGTQYF
>-|TRBV5-1|-|TRBJ1-1
TGCGCCAGCAGCTTCGGAGGGGGTGAGGGTTGGTTAACTGAAGCTTTCTTT
CASSFGGGEGWLTEAFF
>TRBD2|TRBV6-1|-|TRBJ2-7
TGTGCCAGCAAGGGCGGGGGGGCTCGCTACGAGCAGTACTTC
CASKGGGARYEQYF
>-|TRBV19|few|TRBJ1-6
TGTGCCAGTAGTGCGACAGTTGCGGGTTCACCCCTCCACTTT
CASSATVAGSPLHF
>-|TRBV2|-|TRBJ1-1
TGTGCCAGCAGTGAAGAAGTGGGACGGGGGCCGACTGAAGCTTTCTTT
CASSEEVGRGPTEAFF
>TRBD2|TRBV7-6|-|TRBJ2-2
TGTGCCAGCAGCTCTAACTCGGGGGGGGCAATTTCCGGGGAGCTGTTTTTT
CASSSNSGGAISGELFF
>-|TRBV10-2|once|TRBJ1-1
TGCGCCACTCAACATCTGGACAGTTCAAACACTGAAGCTTTCTTT
CATQHLDSSNTEAFF
>-|TRBV6-5|few|TRBJ2-6
TGTGCCAGCACGGAGGGGCCCTCTGGGGCCAACGTCCTGACTTTC
CASTEGPSGANVLTF
>TRBD2|TRBV13|-|TRBJ2-5
TGTGCCAGCAGCTTAGGAGCGGGGGCCAAAGAGACCCAGTACTTC
CASSLGAGAKETQYF
>-|TRBV7-9|-|TRBJ1-1
TGTGCCAGCAGCACAAGGGAGGGCCGGACAGAAGCTTTCTTT
CASSTREGRTEAFF
>-|TRBV19|-|TRBJ1-2
TGTGCCAGTAGTAGGTCAGGGTTAGAACATGGCTACACCTTC
CASSRSGLEHGYTF
>-|TRBV7-8|-|TRBJ1-1
TGTGCCAGCAGCCCCGGACAGCTAATGAACACTGAAGCTTTCTTT
CASSPGQLMNTEAFF
>-|TRBV6-6|-|TRBJ1-1
TGTGCCAGCAGTTACCGGCAGGGGATGAACACTGAAGCTTTCTTT
CASSYRQGMNTEAFF
>-|TRBV6-5|-|TRBJ1-5
TGTGCCAGCAGTTTGGCGTCAGATCGGCCCCAGCATTTT
CASSLASDRPQHF
>-|TRBV5-1|-|TRBJ1-2
TGCGCCAGCAGCTCAACAGGGATGAAACCCTATGGCTACACCTTC
CASSSTGMKPYGYTF
>-|TRBV10-2|-|TRBJ2-7
TGCGCCAGCTCCGACATTCAGGTCTACGAGCAGTACTTC
CASSDIQVYEQYF
>TRBD1|TRBV7-9|-|TRBJ2-5
TGTGCCAGCAGCGCGACAGGGGCAGAGACCCAGTACTTC
CASSATGAETQYF
>TRBD2|TRBV7-2|-|TRBJ2-7
TGTGCCAGCAGCTTAGCGGTGGGGGGGGATACCTACGAGCAGTACTTC
CASSLAVGGDTYEQYF
>TRBD1|TRBV29-1|-|TRBJ2-2
TGCAGCGGGACAGGACCGAACACCGGGGAGCTGTTTTTT
CSGTGPNTGELFF
>-|TRBV6-1|-|TRBJ2-7
TGTGCCAGCAGTTATAAAGAGATCTACGAGCAGTACTTC
CASSYKEIYEQYF
>TRBD1|TRBV11-2|-|TRBJ2-7
TGTGCCAGCAGCTTAGACTGGGACAGAACCTACGAGCAGTACTTC
CASSLDWDRTYEQYF
>-|TRBV5-6|-|TRBJ1-1
TGTGCCAGCAGCGACAGTCGTCCCCTGAACACTGAAGCTTTCTTT
CASSDSRPLNTEAFF
>TRBD2|TRBV5-6|-|TRBJ2-1
TGTGCCAGCAGCTTGGGCGGGGGGCCATACAATGAGCAGTTCTTC
CASSLGGGPYNEQFF
>TRBD2|TRBV15|-|TRBJ2-3
TGTGCCACCAGCAGAGATCGGGCTAGCGGGGGTGCGGGTACGCAGTATTTT
CATSRDRASGGAGTQYF
>-|TRBV11-2|-|TRBJ2-1
TGTGCCAGCAGCCTCAGCGGAACCTACAATGAGCAGTTCTTC
CASSLSGTYNEQFF
>TRBD2|TRBV4-2|-|TRBJ2-7
TGTGCCAGCAGCCAAGAACTAGCGGGGCTGTCCTACGAGCAGTACTTC
CASSQELAGLSYEQYF
>TRBD2|TRBV4-1|-|TRBJ2-5
TGCGCCAGCAGCCAACAGGGAGGGGAAGAGACCCAGTACTTC
CASSQQGGEETQYF
>-|TRBV9|-|TRBJ2-6
TGTGCCAGCGGGGACTTTTCTGGGGCCAACGTCCTGACTTTC
CASGDFSGANVLTF
>-|TRBV9|-|TRBJ2-7
TGTGCCAGCAGCACTGGAGGGACTGGCTACGAGCAGTACTTC
CASSTGGTGYEQYF
>TRBD1|TRBV27|-|TRBJ1-6
TGTGCCAGCAGTTTAAGGACAGGGGGCTCACCCCTCCACTTT
CASSLRTGGSPLHF
>-|TRBV20-1|-|TRBJ2-7
TGCAGTGCTAGAGAAGGACGCGAGCAGTACTTC
CSAREGREQYF
>-|TRBV13|-|TRBJ2-7
TGTGCCAGCAGCTTAGGGTCGTGGGGCACAGAGAGCTCCTACGAGCAGTACTTC
CASSLGSWGTESSYEQYF
>-|TRBV9|-|TRBJ2-2
TGTGCCAGCAGCGTAGATGGGACCGGGGAGCTGTTTTTT
CASSVDGTGELFF
>-|TRBV30|-|TRBJ1-1
TGTGCCTGGATCGGGACGATGAACACTGAAGCTTTCTTT
CAWIGTMNTEAFF
>-|TRBV20-1|few|TRBJ2-7
TGCAGTGCTAGAGAGGGTTACGAGCAGTACTTC
CSAREGYEQYF
>-|TRBV19|-|TRBJ1-5
TGTGCCAGTACCATTGGTTGGGGGCTGAGCAATCAGCCCCAGCATTTT
CASTIGWGLSNQPQHF
>-|TRBV29-1|once|TRBJ1-1
TGCAGCGTTGTCGGGGGGTTATCTGAAGCTTTCTTT
CSVVGGLSEAFF
>TRBD2|TRBV2|-|TRBJ2-5
TGTGCCAGCAGTGAAGGGGTTAGGACTAGCGGGACAGAGACCCAGTACTTC
CASSEGVRTSGTETQYF
>-|TRBV19|-|TRBJ2-3
TGTGCCAGTAGTATTTGGGTCCAACAGACAGATACGCAGTATTTT
CASSIWVQQTDTQYF
>-|TRBV7-6|-|TRBJ2-2
TGTGCCAGCAGCTCCTACACAGTGACCGGGGAGCTGTTTTTT
CASSSYTVTGELFF
>-|TRBV7-6|-|TRBJ2-7
TGTGCCAGCAGCTTAGCGGGGGATACCTACGAGCAGTACTTC
CASSLAGDTYEQYF
>-|TRBV29-1|-|TRBJ2-7
TGCAGCGTTCGGGCTCCCCGGAGCTACGAGCAGTACTTC
CSVRAPRSYEQYF
>-|TRBV19|-|TRBJ2-3
TGTGCCAGTAGTGACGCGGACAGAACCCCACCTGATACGCAGTATTTT
CASSDADRTPPDTQYF
>-|TRBV5-1|-|TRBJ2-3
TGCGCCAGCAGCTTGGATACAGATACGCAGTATTTT
CASSLDTDTQYF
>-|TRBV5-1|-|TRBJ1-1
TGCGCCAGCTCGTCTGTTAACACTGAAGCTTTCTTT
CASSSVNTEAFF
>TRBD2|TRBV5-6|-|TRBJ2-3
TGTGCCAGCAGCCGGAGAGGACTAGCTGCTAGCACAGATACGCAGTATTTT
CASSRRGLAASTDTQYF
>TRBD2|TRBV7-7|once|TRBJ2-1
TGTGCCAGCAGCACCTCTAGCGGGGGAGGAGAGCAGTTCTTC
CASSTSSGGGEQFF
>TRBD1|TRBV4-1|-|TRBJ1-5
TGCGCCAGCAGCCAATACAAAGATGGGACAGGACTTTTGGGACAGCCCCAGCATTTT
CASSQYKDGTGLLGQPQHF